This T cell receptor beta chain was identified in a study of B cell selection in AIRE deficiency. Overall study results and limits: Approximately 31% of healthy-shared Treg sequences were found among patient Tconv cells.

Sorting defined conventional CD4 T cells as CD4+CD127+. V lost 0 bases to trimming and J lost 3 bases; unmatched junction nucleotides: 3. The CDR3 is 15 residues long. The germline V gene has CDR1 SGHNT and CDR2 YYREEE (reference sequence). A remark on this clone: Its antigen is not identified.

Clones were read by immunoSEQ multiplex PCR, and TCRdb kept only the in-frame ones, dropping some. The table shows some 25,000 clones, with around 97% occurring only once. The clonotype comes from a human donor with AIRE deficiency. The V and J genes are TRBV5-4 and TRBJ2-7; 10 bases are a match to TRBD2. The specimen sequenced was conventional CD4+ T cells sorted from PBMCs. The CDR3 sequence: CASSLVSSGSYEQYF. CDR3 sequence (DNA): TGTGCCAGCAGCTTGGTGTCTAGCGGGAGCTACGAGCAGTACTTC.